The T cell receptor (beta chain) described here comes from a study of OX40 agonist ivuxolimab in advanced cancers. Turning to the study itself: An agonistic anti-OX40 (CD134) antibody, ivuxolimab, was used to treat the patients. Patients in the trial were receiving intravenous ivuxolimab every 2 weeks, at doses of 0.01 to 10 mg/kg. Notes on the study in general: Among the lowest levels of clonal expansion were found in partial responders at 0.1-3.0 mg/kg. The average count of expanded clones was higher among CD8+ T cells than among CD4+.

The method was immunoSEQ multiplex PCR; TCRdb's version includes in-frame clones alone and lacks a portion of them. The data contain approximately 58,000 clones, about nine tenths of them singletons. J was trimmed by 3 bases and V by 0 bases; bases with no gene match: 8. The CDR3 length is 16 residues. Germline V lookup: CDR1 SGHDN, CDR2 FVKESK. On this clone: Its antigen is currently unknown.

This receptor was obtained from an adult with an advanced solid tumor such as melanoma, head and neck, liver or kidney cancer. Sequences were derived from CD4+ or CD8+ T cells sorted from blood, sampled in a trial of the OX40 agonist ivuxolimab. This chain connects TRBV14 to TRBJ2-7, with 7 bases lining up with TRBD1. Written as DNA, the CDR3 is TGTGCCAGCAGCCAAGAATCCAGGGGGATACTCTACGAGCAGTACTTC. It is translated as CASSQESRGILYEQYF.